The subject of this entry is one T cell receptor beta chain. The sample comes from a study of blood T cell repertoires in COVID-19. Study summary: COVID-19 samples collected from the United States, Italy and Spain covered acute and convalescent phases.

Some clones are missing from TCRdb's copy, which holds only in-frame ones; the method was immunoSEQ multiplex PCR. The sample contains under 550,000 clones, about 87% of which appear only once. With 0 bases clipped from V and 8 bases from J, the junction kept 7 bases outside the gene matches. This CDR3 is 15 amino acids long. Per the germline V gene, CDR1 is LGHDT and CDR2 is YNNKEL (reference sequence). J is TRBJ2-1 and V is TRBV3-1 (or the pseudogene TRBV3-2), with 7 bases that match TRBD1. Sequenced sample: peripheral blood. The TCR sequence derives from a man younger than 30 with COVID-19, enrolled during active disease. CDR3 sequence reads: CASSQDEDRVDEQFF. Here the CDR3 DNA reads TGTGCCAGCAGCCAAGACGAAGACAGGGTGGATGAGCAGTTCTTC.